The text below deals with one TCR beta chain. Its target is unknown. This specimen belongs to a study of tumor-infiltrating lymphocytes in primary liver carcinoma. The CDR3 covers 14 residues. V lost 11 bases, J lost 5 bases, and 18 bases lay in between. Germline V gene sequence: CDR1 LNHNV, CDR2 YYDKDF (reference sequence). Study observations and caveats: Whereas tumor region pairs overlapped more, tumor-adjacent and tumor-blood pairs overlapped less. All five tumor regions shared only about 7-25% of top clones.

From 400 to 500 ng total RNA, TCR beta cDNA was generated with a primer in the constant region. ARM-PCR, slightly modified, supplied the TCR beta libraries through three nested multiplex PCR rounds. Primers for the first two PCR rounds were TRBV1-TRBV30 forward primers and a C-beta reverse primer (around 10 cycles per round). MiXCR, run by TCRdb on the multiplex PCR reads, gives a single entry per CDR3 protein. Seen here are around 80,000 distinct CDR3 sequences, 60% to 75% observed once, and the top ten hold around 19%. The source material, roughly 20-31 mg of unsorted bulk tissue, was used to co-extract RNA and DNA.

The chain has TRBV15 and TRBJ2-2; D remains unclear. This TCR was sampled from a man aged 35 to 55 with primary liver carcinoma and hepatitis B virus infection. Sequencing input: liver tumor tissue from sampling region 1. Regarding subset: tumor region T1, superior pole. The chain's CDR3 is CASMAAIGTGELFF. Here the CDR3 DNA reads TGTGCCTCCATGGCAGCAATAGGGACCGGGGAGCTGTTTTTT.